This TCR beta chain was sequenced for a study of T-cell memory formation after mild COVID-19. Study information: Largely donor-specific sequence clusters came from a couple of donors. Study-level findings and limits: Later expanders leaned CD4+, whereas day 15 to 85 contracting clones were balanced CD4/CD8. Among contracting clones, CD4+ were mainly CM/EM and CD8+ enriched in EMRA.

This clonotype was seen only a few times. Its target is unknown. TCR alpha and TCR beta cDNA libraries with sample barcodes and UMIs came from 5'RACE using constant-segment primers. TCRdb ran MiXCR on the 5' RACE reads and lists one entry per CDR3 protein. Among fewer than 250,000 distinct CDR3 sequences listed, around 27% were seen once. Germline CDR1 reads SGHAT; CDR2 reads FQNNGV. The V end was cut by 4 bases, the J end by 2 bases, with 12 bases between. CDR3 size: 14 residues. The clonotype originates from an adult woman who had mild COVID-19 (a few samples of this study predate the infection). Cell type and time point are not known. The chain links TRBV11-2 to TRBJ2-7, with D possibly TRBD2 on 6 matching bases. The material sequenced was PBMCs or a T cell subset sorted from them (not recorded which). CDR3 protein: CASSSGGFAYEQYF. The CDR3 nucleotides read TGTGCCAGCAGCTCTGGAGGGTTTGCCTACGAGCAGTACTTC.